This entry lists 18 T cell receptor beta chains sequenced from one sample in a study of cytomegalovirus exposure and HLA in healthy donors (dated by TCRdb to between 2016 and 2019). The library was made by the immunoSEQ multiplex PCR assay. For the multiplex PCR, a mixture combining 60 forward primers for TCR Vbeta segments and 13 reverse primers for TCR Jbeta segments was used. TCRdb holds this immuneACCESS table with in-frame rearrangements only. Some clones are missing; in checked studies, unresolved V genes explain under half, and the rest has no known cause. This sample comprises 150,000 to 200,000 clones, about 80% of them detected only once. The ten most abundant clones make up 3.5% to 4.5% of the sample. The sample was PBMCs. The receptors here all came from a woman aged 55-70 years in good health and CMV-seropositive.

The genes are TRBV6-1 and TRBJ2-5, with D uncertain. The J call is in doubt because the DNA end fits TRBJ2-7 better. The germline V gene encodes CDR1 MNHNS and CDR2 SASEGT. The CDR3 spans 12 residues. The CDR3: CASSAPAYEQYF. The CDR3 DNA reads TGTGCCAGCAGTGCCCCTGCCTACGAGCAGTACTTC.

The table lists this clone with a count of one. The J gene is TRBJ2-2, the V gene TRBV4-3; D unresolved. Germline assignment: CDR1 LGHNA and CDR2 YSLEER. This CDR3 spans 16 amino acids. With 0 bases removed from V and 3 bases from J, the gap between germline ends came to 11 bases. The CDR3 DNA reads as TGCGCCAGCAGCCAAGATCTCGGCCGGGACACCGGGGAGCTGTTTTTT. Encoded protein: CASSQDLGRDTGELFF.

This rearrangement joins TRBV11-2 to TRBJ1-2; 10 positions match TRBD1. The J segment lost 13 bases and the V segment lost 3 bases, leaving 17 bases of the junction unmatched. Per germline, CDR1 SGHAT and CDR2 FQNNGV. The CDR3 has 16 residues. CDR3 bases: TGTGCCAGCAGCTTTAACTCCGGGACAGGGGACGTCTTGGGCACCTTC. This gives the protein CASSFNSGTGDVLGTF.

The CDR3 is CASRSSGGNTQYF. The CDR3 DNA is TGTGCCAGCAGGAGTAGCGGGGGGAATACGCAGTATTTT. The chain joins TRBV11-2 to TRBJ2-3, with 10 bases matching TRBD2. Germline CDR1 and CDR2: SGHAT and FQNNGV. After removal of 6 bases from V and 7 bases from J, the junction contained 4 bases not matched to a gene. The CDR3 consists of 13 residues.

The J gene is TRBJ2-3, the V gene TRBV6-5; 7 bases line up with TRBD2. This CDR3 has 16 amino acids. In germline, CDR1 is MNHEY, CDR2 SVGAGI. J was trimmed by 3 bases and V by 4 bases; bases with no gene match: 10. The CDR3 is CASSWGGGGGTDTQYF. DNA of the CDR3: TGTGCCAGCAGTTGGGGTGGGGGGGGTGGGACAGATACGCAGTATTTT.

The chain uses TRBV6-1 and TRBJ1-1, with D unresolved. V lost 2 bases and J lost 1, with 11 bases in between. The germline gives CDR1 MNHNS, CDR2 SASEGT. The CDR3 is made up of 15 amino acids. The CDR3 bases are TGTGCCAGCAGTGAATTTTTGAGAGAGAACACTGAAGCTTTCTTT. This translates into CASSEFLRENTEAFF.

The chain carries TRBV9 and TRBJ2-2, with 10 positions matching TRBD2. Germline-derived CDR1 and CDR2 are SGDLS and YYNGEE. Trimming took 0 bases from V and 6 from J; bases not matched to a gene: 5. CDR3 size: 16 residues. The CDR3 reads CASSVASGSGAGELFF. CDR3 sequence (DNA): TGTGCCAGCAGCGTAGCTAGCGGGAGCGGGGCCGGGGAGCTGTTTTTT.

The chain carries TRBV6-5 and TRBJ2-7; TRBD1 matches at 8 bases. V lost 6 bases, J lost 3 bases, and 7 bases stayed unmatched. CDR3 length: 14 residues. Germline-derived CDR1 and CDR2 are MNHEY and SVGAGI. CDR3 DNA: TGTGCCAGCAGCACAGGGGGAGGTAACTACGAGCAGTACTTC. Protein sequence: CASSTGGGNYEQYF.

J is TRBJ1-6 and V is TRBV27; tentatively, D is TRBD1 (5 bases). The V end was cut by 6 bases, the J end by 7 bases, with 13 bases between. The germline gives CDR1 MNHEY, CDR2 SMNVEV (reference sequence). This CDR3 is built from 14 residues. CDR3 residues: CASSRRDSNSPLHF. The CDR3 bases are TGTGCCAGCAGCCGACGTGACAGCAATTCACCCCTCCACTTT.

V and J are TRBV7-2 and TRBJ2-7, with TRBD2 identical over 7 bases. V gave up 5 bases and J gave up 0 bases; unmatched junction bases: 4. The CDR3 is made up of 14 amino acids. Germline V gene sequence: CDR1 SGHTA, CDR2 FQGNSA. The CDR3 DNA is TGTGCCAGCAGCCAGGGAGGGAGCTCCTACGAGCAGTACTTC. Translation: CASSQGGSSYEQYF.

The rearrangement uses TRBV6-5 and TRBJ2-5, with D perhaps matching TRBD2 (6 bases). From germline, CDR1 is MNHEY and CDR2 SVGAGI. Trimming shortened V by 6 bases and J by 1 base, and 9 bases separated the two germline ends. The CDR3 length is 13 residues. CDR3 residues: CASRMGGQETQYF. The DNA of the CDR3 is TGTGCCAGCAGGATGGGGGGCCAAGAGACCCAGTACTTC.

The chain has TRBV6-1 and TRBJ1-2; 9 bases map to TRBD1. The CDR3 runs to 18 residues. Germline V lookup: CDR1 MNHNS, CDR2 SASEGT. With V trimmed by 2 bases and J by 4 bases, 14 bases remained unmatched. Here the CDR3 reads CASSEFPGTGRGRYGYTF. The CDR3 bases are TGTGCCAGCAGTGAATTCCCCGGGACAGGGAGGGGTCGCTATGGCTACACCTTC.

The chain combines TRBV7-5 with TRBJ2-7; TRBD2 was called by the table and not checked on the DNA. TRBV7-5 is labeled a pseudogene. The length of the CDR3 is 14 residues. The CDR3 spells CAISRTHFGYEQYF. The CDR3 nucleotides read TGTGCCATATCCCGGACTCACTTTGGCTACGAGCAGTACTTC.

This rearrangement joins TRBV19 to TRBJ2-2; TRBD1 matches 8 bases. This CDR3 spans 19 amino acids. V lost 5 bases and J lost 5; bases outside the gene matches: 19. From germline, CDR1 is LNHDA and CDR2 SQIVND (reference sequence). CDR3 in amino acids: CASSGNPRSTGVITGELFF. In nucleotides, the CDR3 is TGTGCCAGTAGTGGAAACCCCCGGTCGACAGGGGTGATTACCGGGGAGCTGTTTTTT.

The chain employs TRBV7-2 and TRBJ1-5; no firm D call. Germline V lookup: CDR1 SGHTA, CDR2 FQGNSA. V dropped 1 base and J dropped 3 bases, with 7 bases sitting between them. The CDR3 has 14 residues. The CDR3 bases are TGTGCCAGCAGCTTAGATTATAACAATCAGCCCCAGCATTTT. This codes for CASSLDYNNQPQHF.

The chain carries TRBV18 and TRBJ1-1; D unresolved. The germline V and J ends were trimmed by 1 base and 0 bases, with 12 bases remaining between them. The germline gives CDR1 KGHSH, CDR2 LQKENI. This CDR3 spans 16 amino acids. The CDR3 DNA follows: TGTGCCAGCTCACCACGGGTAACAGCACTGAACACTGAAGCTTTCTTT. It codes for CASSPRVTALNTEAFF.

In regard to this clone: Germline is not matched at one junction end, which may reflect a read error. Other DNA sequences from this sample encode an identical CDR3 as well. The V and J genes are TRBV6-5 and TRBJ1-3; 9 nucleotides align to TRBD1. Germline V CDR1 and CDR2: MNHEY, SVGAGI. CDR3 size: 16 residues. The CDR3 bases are TGTGCCAGCAGTTACTCCGGGACAGGGAGTGGAAATACCATATATTTT. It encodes CASSYSGTGSGNTIYF.

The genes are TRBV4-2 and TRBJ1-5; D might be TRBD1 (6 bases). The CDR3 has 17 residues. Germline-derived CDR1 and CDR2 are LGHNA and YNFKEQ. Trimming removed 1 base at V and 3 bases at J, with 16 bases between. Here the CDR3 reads CASSQGGLTGSNQPQHF. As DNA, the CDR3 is TGTGCCAGCAGCCAAGGAGGCCTAACAGGGTCCAATCAGCCCCAGCATTTT.